These 20 T cell receptor beta chains were all obtained from the same sample, sequenced in a study of T cell repertoires in cytomegalovirus infection. From the reads, TCRdb called clonotypes with MiXCR, one entry per CDR3 protein. Of around 530,000 distinct CDR3 sequences in the sample, 26% were seen once. Input material: PBMCs. The receptors stem from a human donor in good health (CMV status not recorded). Some clones in this sample may be carry-over from other donors' samples.

This chain connects TRBV18 to TRBJ2-5; D perhaps matches TRBD2 (6 bases). The germline V and J ends were trimmed by 3 bases and 0 bases, with 8 bases remaining between them. CDR1 and CDR2 from the germline V gene are KGHSH and LQKENI. The CDR3 totals 14 residues. CDR3 bases: TGTGCCAGCTCACCCTCGGGGGACCAAGAGACCCAGTACTTC. Residues: CASSPSGDQETQYF.

The rearrangement joins TRBV18 to TRBJ1-1; the D is unclear. V dropped 1 base and J dropped 4 bases, with 13 bases sitting between them. The CDR3 covers 15 residues. In germline, CDR1 is KGHSH, CDR2 LQKENI. Written as DNA, the CDR3 is TGTGCCAGCTCACCACGGTCCCCGGGTGGCACTGAAGCTTTCTTT. Its protein is CASSPRSPGGTEAFF.

CDR3 nucleotides: TGTGCCAGCAGCGTACCCGGGACAGGGGCCACTGAAGCTTTCTTT. Its protein product is CASSVPGTGATEAFF. The rearrangement uses TRBV7-9 and TRBJ1-1; 10 bases map to TRBD1. CDR1 SEHNR and CDR2 FQNEAQ come from the germline V gene (reference sequence). This CDR3 contains 15 residues. Losses at the gene ends were 5 bases for V and 4 bases for J; bases not matched to a gene: 7.

V is TRBV6-6 and J is TRBJ2-2, with D maybe TRBD2 (6 bases). The CDR3 contains 15 residues. V was pared by 6 bases and J by 3 bases, with 14 bases between. Germline V gene data show CDR1 as MNHNY and CDR2 as SVGAGI (reference sequence). The CDR3 sequence: CASRSRSGYTGELFF. CDR3 nucleotides: TGTGCCAGCAGATCAAGAAGCGGGTACACCGGGGAGCTGTTTTTT.

This clonotype was counted ten times or more. The chain joins TRBV7-2 to TRBJ1-4, with 8 bases fitting TRBD1. This CDR3 has 14 amino acids. V lost 5 bases and J lost 8; bases outside the gene matches: 7. Germline V gene lookup returns CDR1 SGHTA and CDR2 FQGNSA. The CDR3: CASSRDRGPEKLFF. The DNA of the CDR3 is TGTGCCAGCAGCCGCGACAGGGGTCCGGAAAAACTGTTTTTT.

The rearrangement uses TRBV19 and TRBJ1-1; D uncertain. Per germline, CDR1 LNHDA and CDR2 SQIVND (reference sequence). V lost 6 bases and J 1 base, leaving 18 bases between the germline ends. The CDR3 totals 16 residues. The CDR3 loop reads CASRIHDGLTNTEAFF. CDR3 coding DNA: TGTGCCAGTAGAATTCACGACGGGTTGACGAACACTGAAGCTTTCTTT.

This clonotype was seen a handful of times. The chain links TRBV29-1 to TRBJ2-7, with D unresolved. CDR1 and CDR2 from the germline V gene are SQVTM and ANQGSEA. V lost 1 base to trimming and J lost 2 bases, with 12 bases between them. CDR3 length: 14 amino acids. CDR3 sequence reads: CSVEVGLSTYEQYF. The DNA for the CDR3 is TGCAGCGTTGAAGTTGGGTTATCAACCTACGAGCAGTACTTC.

This clonotype has just one count. This chain uses TRBV7-2 with TRBJ2-7, with TRBD2 identical over 7 bases. Germline trimming cut 1 base from V and 1 base from J; bases unmatched to any gene: 10. Germline CDR1 and CDR2: SGHTA and FQGNSA. The CDR3 covers 17 residues. CDR3 DNA: TGTGCCAGCAGCTTAGTGGTAGGGGCCGGGGGGTCCTACGAGCAGTACTTC. Protein product: CASSLVVGAGGSYEQYF.

The sample holds many counts of this clonotype. V is TRBV7-9 and J is TRBJ1-1; the match to TRBD1 covers 7 bases. The trim removed 7 bases at V and 4 bases at J, leaving 6 bases unmatched. The germline V gene encodes CDR1 SEHNR and CDR2 FQNEAQ (reference sequence). The CDR3 consists of 13 residues. The CDR3, as DNA: TGTGCCAGCACCCCAGGGGGTGGCACTGAAGCTTTCTTT. It yields the protein CASTPGGGTEAFF.

Ten or more counts support this clonotype. Sequence at one end of the junction differs from germline and may be a read error. The chain carries TRBV12-3 or TRBV12-4 and TRBJ2-5; D unresolved. The CDR3 runs 14 residues. CDR3 loop: CASSLGTDQETQYF. CDR3 nucleotide sequence: TGTGCCAGCAGTTTAGGTACAGACCAGGAGACCCAGTACTTC.

This chain uses TRBV3-1 with TRBJ2-1; D not certain. V was shortened by 3 bases and J by 5 bases, with 5 bases between the two germline ends. Germline lookup yields CDR1 LGHDT and CDR2 YNNKEL (reference sequence). The CDR3 contains 12 residues. CDR3 in amino acids: CASSHLDNEQFF. CDR3 in DNA: TGTGCCAGCAGCCATCTGGACAATGAGCAGTTCTTC.

This chain joins TRBV3-1 and TRBJ2-1; D uncertain. V was clipped by 1 base and J by 6 bases, with 13 bases between them. CDR3 length: 15 residues. The germline V gene has CDR1 LGHDT and CDR2 YNNKEL (reference sequence). The CDR3 DNA follows: TGTGCCAGCAGCCAAGTGACCCTTCGGCTCAATGAGCAGTTCTTC. It is translated as CASSQVTLRLNEQFF.

In its sample, this clonotype was seen many times. This sequence joins TRBV7-8 and TRBJ1-1, with TRBD1 matching over 7 bases. V shed 6 bases and J 4 bases; nucleotides not matched to a gene: 11. The CDR3 covers 15 residues. Germline values: CDR1 SGHVS, CDR2 FQNEAQ. The CDR3 DNA reads TGTGCCAGCAGTTTCCCGTCAGGGGGTGGCACTGAAGCTTTCTTT. Translation gives CASSFPSGGGTEAFF.

This clonotype was counted ten times or more. The V gene is TRBV12-3 or TRBV12-4, the J gene TRBJ1-3; no firm D call. The CDR3 is 14 amino acids. V was clipped by 1 base and J by 2 bases, with 6 bases between them. In DNA, the CDR3 is TGTGCCAGCAGTTTAGGGGTAGCTGGAAACACCATATATTTT. Translated, it gives CASSLGVAGNTIYF.

The chain combines TRBV7-9 with TRBJ1-2; D gene uncertain. V was clipped by 3 bases and J by 5 bases, with 13 bases between them. Looked up from germline, CDR1 is SEHNR and CDR2 is FQNEAQ (reference sequence). CDR3 length: 14 amino acids. The CDR3 loop is CASSFMNPGYGYTF. The CDR3, as DNA: TGTGCCAGCAGCTTTATGAATCCGGGGTATGGCTACACCTTC.

The table lists this clonotype with many counts. V gene TRBV7-8 combines with J gene TRBJ2-5; maybe TRBD1 (5 bases). The CDR3 covers 14 residues. Germline values: CDR1 SGHVS, CDR2 FQNEAQ. Trimming left V 5 bases short and J 5 bases short, with 15 bases between. The CDR3 coding sequence is TGTGCCAGCAGCGCCCCAGGGTCTCGGGAGACCCAGTACTTC. It specifies CASSAPGSRETQYF.

The sample holds a few counts of this clonotype. Mismatch with germline at one junction end may stem from a read error. The chain couples TRBV4-3 to TRBJ1-1; D uncertain. This CDR3 is 13 amino acids long. Germline CDR1 LGHNA, CDR2 YSLEER. In DNA form, the CDR3 reads TGCGCCAGCAGCAAAGACCTAAACACTGAAGCTTTCTTT. Translated, it gives CASSKDLNTEAFF.

This clonotype was seen only a few times. The genes are TRBV10-3 and TRBJ2-6; no firm D call. Trimming left V 2 bases short and J 0 bases short, with 5 bases between. This CDR3 is built from 15 residues. The germline CDR1 and CDR2 sequences are ENHRY and SYGVKD. The CDR3 reads CAISEPRSGANVLTF. CDR3 bases: TGTGCCATCAGTGAGCCGCGCTCTGGGGCCAACGTCCTGACTTTC.

This clonotype was observed a few times. The J gene is TRBJ2-5, the V gene TRBV14; D tentatively reads TRBD1 or TRBD2 (5 bases each). The ends were cut back, 0 bases at V and 5 bases at J, with 22 bases in the middle. CDR1 is SGHDN, CDR2 FVKESK, per germline. This CDR3 contains 18 residues. The CDR3 spells CASSQEGLDSLSGETQYF. CDR3 DNA sequence: TGTGCCAGCAGCCAAGAAGGTCTTGACAGCCTCTCGGGGGAGACCCAGTACTTC.

This clonotype was recorded a few times. The chain has TRBV29-1 and TRBJ2-1; the D gene is possibly TRBD1 (5 bases). CDR1 and CDR2 from the germline V gene are SQVTM and ANQGSEA. The CDR3 is 14 amino acids. The germline V and J ends were trimmed by 4 bases and 7 bases, with 17 bases remaining between them. The CDR3 region is CSVVQALWANEQFF. CDR3 DNA sequence: TGCAGCGTTGTACAGGCTCTTTGGGCAAATGAGCAGTTCTTC.